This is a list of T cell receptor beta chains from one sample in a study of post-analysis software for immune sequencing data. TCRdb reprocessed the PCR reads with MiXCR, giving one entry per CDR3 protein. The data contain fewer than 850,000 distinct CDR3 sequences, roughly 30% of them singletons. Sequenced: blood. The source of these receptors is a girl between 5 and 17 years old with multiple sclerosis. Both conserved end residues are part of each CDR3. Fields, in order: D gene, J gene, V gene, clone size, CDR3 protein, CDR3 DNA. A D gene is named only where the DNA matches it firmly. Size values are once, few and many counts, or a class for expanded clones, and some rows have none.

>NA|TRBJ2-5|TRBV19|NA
CASSIGRGETQYF
TGTGCCAGTAGTATCGGCCGCGGTGAGACCCAGTACTTC
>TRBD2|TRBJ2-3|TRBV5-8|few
CASSFGISGVTDTQYF
TGTGCCAGCAGCTTCGGGATTAGCGGGGTCACAGATACGCAGTATTTT
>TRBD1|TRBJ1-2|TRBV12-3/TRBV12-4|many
CASRSWDRPQGYTF
TGTGCCAGCAGGTCATGGGACAGGCCTCAGGGCTACACCTTC
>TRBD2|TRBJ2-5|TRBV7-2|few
CASSLVREVTETQYF
TGTGCCAGCAGCTTAGTGCGGGAGGTAACGGAGACCCAGTACTTC
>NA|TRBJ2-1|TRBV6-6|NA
CASNSGVADASSYNEQFF
TGTGCCAGCAATTCAGGGGTAGCGGACGCGAGCTCCTACAATGAGCAGTTCTTC
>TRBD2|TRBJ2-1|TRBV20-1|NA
CSAQTSGRNNEQFF
TGCAGTGCCCAAACTAGCGGGAGGAACAATGAGCAGTTCTTC
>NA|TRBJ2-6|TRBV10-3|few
CAITSGDRGPSGANVLTF
TGTGCCATCACCTCAGGGGACCGTGGCCCCTCTGGGGCCAACGTCCTGACTTTC
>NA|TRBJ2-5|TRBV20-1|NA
CSASSTGIPQETQYF
TGCAGTGCTAGTTCGACGGGGATACCCCAAGAGACCCAGTACTTC
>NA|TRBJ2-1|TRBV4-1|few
CASSQVAGNEQFF
TGCGCCAGCAGCCAAGTAGCTGGCAATGAGCAGTTCTTC
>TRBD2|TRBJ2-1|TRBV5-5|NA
CASSLDLPGLAELNEQFF
TGTGCCAGCAGCTTGGACCTACCGGGACTAGCGGAACTCAATGAGCAGTTCTTC
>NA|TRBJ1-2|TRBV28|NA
CASSLSWGLGGYTF
TGTGCCAGCAGTTTATCTTGGGGGCTCGGTGGCTACACCTTC
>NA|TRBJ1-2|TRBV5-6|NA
CASSLAGGERGYTF
TGTGCCAGCAGCTTGGCAGGCGGAGAGAGAGGCTACACCTTC
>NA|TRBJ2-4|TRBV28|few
CASSLNLRGGIQYF
TGTGCCAGCAGCCTGAACCTTCGAGGGGGCATTCAGTACTTC
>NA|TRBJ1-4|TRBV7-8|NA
CASSLYRGQEKLFF
TGTGCCAGCAGCTTGTATCGAGGACAGGAAAAACTGTTTTTT
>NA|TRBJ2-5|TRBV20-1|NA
CSARVTAVGTQYF
TGCAGTGCTAGAGTGACGGCTGTAGGGACCCAGTACTTC
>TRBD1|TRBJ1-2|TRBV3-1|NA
CASSRDSFNYGYAF
TGTGCCAGCAGCCGGGACAGCTTTAACTATGGCTACGCCTTC
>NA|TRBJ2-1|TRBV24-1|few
CATSGARGTYNEQFF
TGTGCCACCAGTGGCGCCAGGGGTACCTACAATGAGCAGTTCTTC
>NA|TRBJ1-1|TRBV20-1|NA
CSASTGARGTEAFF
TGCAGTGCTAGCACGGGGGCAAGAGGCACTGAAGCTTTCTTT
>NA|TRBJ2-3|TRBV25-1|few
CASSRPTLPDTQYF
TGTGCCAGCAGTCGACCTACCCTCCCAGATACGCAGTATTTT
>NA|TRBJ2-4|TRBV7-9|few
CASSLVSADGGNIQYF
TGTGCCAGCAGCTTAGTCTCCGCCGACGGGGGCAACATTCAGTACTTC
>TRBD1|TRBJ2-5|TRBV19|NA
CASSRQGFETQYF
TGTGCCAGTAGCCGACAGGGTTTTGAGACCCAGTACTTC
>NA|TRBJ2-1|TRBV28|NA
CASHEGPLSSYNEQFF
TGTGCCAGCCACGAGGGCCCCCTGAGCTCCTACAATGAGCAGTTCTTC
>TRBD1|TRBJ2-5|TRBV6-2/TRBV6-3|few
CASTPDREETQYF
TGTGCCAGCACCCCGGACAGGGAAGAGACCCAGTACTTC
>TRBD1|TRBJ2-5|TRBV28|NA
CASSLAQGMVETQYF
TGTGCCAGCAGTTTGGCACAGGGGATGGTAGAGACCCAGTACTTC
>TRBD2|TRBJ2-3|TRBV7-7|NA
CASSKSGRATDTQYF
TGTGCCAGCAGCAAGAGCGGGAGGGCCACAGATACGCAGTATTTT
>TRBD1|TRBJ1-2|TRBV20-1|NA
CSARPPGQGGYGYTF
TGCAGTGCTAGACCCCCGGGACAGGGGGGCTATGGCTACACCTTC
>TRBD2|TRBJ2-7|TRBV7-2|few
CASSPPSGLGYEQYF
TGTGCCAGCAGCCCCCCTAGCGGACTCGGCTACGAGCAGTACTTC
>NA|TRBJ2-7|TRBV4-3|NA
CASSQDKGNYEQYF
TGCGCCAGCAGCCAAGATAAGGGGAACTACGAGCAGTACTTC
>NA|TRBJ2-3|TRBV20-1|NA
CSARDVVRPSTDTQYF
TGCAGTGCTAGAGATGTGGTTAGACCCTCCACAGATACGCAGTATTTT
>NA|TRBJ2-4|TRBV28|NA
CASRDRTAKNIQYF
TGTGCCAGTCGGGACCGCACCGCCAAAAACATTCAGTACTTC
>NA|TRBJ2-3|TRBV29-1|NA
CSVGNRDTQYF
TGCAGCGTTGGAAATCGAGATACGCAGTATTTT